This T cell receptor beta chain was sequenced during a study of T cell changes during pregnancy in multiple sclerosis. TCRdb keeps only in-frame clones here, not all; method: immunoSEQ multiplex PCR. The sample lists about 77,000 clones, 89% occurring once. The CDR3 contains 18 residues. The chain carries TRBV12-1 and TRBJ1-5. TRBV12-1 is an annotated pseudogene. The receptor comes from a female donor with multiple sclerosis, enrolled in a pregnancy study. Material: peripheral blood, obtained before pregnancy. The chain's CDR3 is CASSLWPGEGWVGQPQHF. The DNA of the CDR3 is TGTGCCAGCAGCTTGTGGCCTGGGGAGGGGTGGGTAGGTCAGCCCCAGCATTTT.